A single sample is the source of the 22 T cell receptor beta chains below, sequenced in a study of vaccination effects on CD4 cells after COVID-19. Which antigens these TCRs recognize remains unknown. Some clones are missing from TCRdb's copy, which holds only in-frame ones; the method was immunoSEQ multiplex PCR. The sample records 70,000 to 75,000 clones, approximately 71% being singletons. At the end of more than 8 days of culture, CD4+ T cells were isolated. The source material was CD4+ T cells from PBMCs cultured without peptide, sampled before COVID-19 vaccination. These TCRs come from a human donor who received a COVID-19 vaccine.

The V and J genes are TRBV5-1 and TRBJ2-3; D not certain. V gave up 7 bases and J gave up 0 bases, with 12 bases separating them. The CDR3 length is 14 residues. Germline V gene data show CDR1 as SGHRS and CDR2 as YFSETQ. The DNA for the CDR3 is TGCGCCAGCCGGAGCCTACTGAGCACAGATACGCAGTATTTT. Its protein is CASRSLLSTDTQYF.

The J gene is TRBJ1-6, the V gene TRBV4-1, with a possible D match to TRBD1 (5 bases). Germline CDR1 and CDR2: MGHRA and YSYEKL. V shed 4 bases and J shed 7 bases, with 17 bases lying between them. This CDR3 region has 16 residues. The DNA for the CDR3 is TGCGCCAGCAGCCGGGAGACAGCGGCGGGGAATTCACCCCTCCACTTT. The encoded protein is CASSRETAAGNSPLHF.

The rearrangement links TRBV10-1 to TRBJ2-7; TRBD2 aligns across 11 bases. There are 17 residues in the CDR3. The germline CDR1 and CDR2 sequences are WNHNN and SYGVQD (reference sequence). The ends lost 8 bases at V and 2 bases at J; junction bases unmatched: 14. As DNA, the CDR3 is TGCGCCAGCCCGACTAGCGGGGCCTTCCCGCTCGCCTACGAGCAGTACGTC. Amino acid sequence: CASPTSGAFPLAYEQYV.

The chain carries TRBV28 and TRBJ1-5; 8 bases align to TRBD1. Germline V gene data show CDR1 as MDHEN and CDR2 as SYDVKM. There are 14 residues in the CDR3. V lost 7 bases, J lost 5 bases, and 7 bases stayed unmatched. Here the CDR3 DNA reads TGTGCCAGCACTTTGACAGGGGCTTATCAGCCCCAGCATTTT. As protein: CASTLTGAYQPQHF.

The sample holds one count of this clone. This CDR3 is CASSPPGAGTNYGYTF. In DNA, the CDR3 is TGTGCCAGCAGCCCCCCCGGGGCAGGGACCAACTATGGCTACACCTTC. The chain recombines TRBV7-3 with TRBJ1-2; D might be TRBD1 (5 bases). This CDR3 spans 16 amino acids. Looked up from germline, CDR1 is SGHTA and CDR2 is FQGTGA. Trimming took off 5 bases at V and 2 bases at J, with 18 bases between the two ends.

The rearrangement uses TRBV14 and TRBJ2-6; tentative D call: TRBD1 (6 bases). Germline CDR1 and CDR2: SGHDN and FVKESK. The CDR3 sequence is 18 residues long. The germline V and J ends were trimmed by 3 bases and 0 bases, with 15 bases remaining between them. CDR3 DNA sequence: TGTGCCAGCAGCCATCTACAGGGAACTCCCTCTGGGGCCAACGTCCTGACTTTC. Protein product: CASSHLQGTPSGANVLTF.

The chain links TRBV6-5 to TRBJ2-5, with D possibly TRBD1 on 6 matching bases. The CDR3 has 14 residues. The germline V gene has CDR1 MNHEY and CDR2 SVGAGI. Trimming took off 0 bases at V and 5 bases at J, with 10 bases between the two ends. Here the CDR3 reads CASSYSYTGETQYF. The CDR3 coding sequence is TGTGCCAGCAGTTACTCATATACAGGGGAGACCCAGTACTTC.

V usage is TRBV6-4 and J usage is TRBJ2-5, with D perhaps being TRBD1 or TRBD2 (5 bases each). Trimming left V 3 bases short and J 0 bases short, with 20 bases between. The CDR3 consists of 18 residues. CDR1 and CDR2 from the germline V gene are MRHNA and SNTAGT. The CDR3 DNA reads TGTGCCAGCAGTGAGGGGGAAAATATTGGACAAAACCAAGAGACCCAGTACTTC. Translation: CASSEGENIGQNQETQYF.

CDR3 DNA: TGTGCCAGTAGTATAGATTGGGGTGGCAGGGAACGGGGCCAGCCCCAGCATTTT. It translates to CASSIDWGGRERGQPQHF. J is TRBJ1-5 and V is TRBV19; maybe TRBD1 (5 bases). The CDR3 extends over 18 amino acids. V was cut by 0 bases and J by 7 bases, with 22 bases left in between. The germline gives CDR1 LNHDA, CDR2 SQIVND (reference sequence).

The gene calls are TRBV15 and TRBJ2-7; perhaps TRBD2 as D (5 bases). This CDR3 has 15 residues. Germline loops: CDR1 LNHNV, CDR2 YYDKDF (reference sequence). Trimming left V 3 bases short and J 5 bases short, with 17 bases between. The DNA for the CDR3 is TGTGCCACCAGCAGGGCGGGCAGTCTAAGGCACGAGCAGTACGTC. This encodes CATSRAGSLRHEQYV.

In this sample, this clone turned up a few times. CDR3 DNA: TGTGCCTGGAGGCGAGAGTTTAACTGGGGCTACACCTTC. Translation gives CAWRREFNWGYTF. The genes are TRBV30 and TRBJ1-2, with D uncertain. The germline gives CDR1 GTSNPN, CDR2 SVGIG (reference sequence). The V end lost 3 bases, the J end lost 8 bases, and 16 bases lay between the germline ends. This CDR3 contains 13 residues.

V usage is TRBV10-1 and J usage is TRBJ2-7, with D possibly matching TRBD1 (6 bases). The CDR3 has 15 residues. The germline V and J ends were trimmed by 6 bases and 1 base, with 16 bases remaining between them. CDR1 WNHNN and CDR2 SYGVQD come from the germline V gene (reference sequence). This chain's CDR3 is CASRKCVGTSYEQYV. CDR3 DNA: TGCGCCAGCAGGAAGTGCGTAGGGACATCCTACGAGCAGTACGTC.

The chain combines TRBV19 with TRBJ2-2, with D perhaps matching TRBD1 (5 bases). The CDR3 covers 14 residues. CDR1 is LNHDA, CDR2 SQIVND, per germline (reference sequence). Trimming removed 3 bases at V and 7 bases at J, with 12 bases between. The CDR3 region is CASSISGAIGELFF. The CDR3 DNA follows: TGTGCCAGTAGTATTAGTGGGGCGATCGGGGAGCTGTTTTTT.

The J gene is TRBJ1-4, the V gene TRBV28; D remains ambiguous. V lost 7 bases and J lost 4, with 16 bases in between. This CDR3 spans 15 amino acids. The germline CDR1 and CDR2 sequences are MDHEN and SYDVKM. CDR3 in DNA: TGTGCCAGCACCCCAGCACGGACGAATAATGAAAAACTGTTTTTT. Protein sequence: CASTPARTNNEKLFF. The full variable domain, in which reference TRBV28 and TRBJ1-4 provide the parts outside the CDR3, is DVKVTQSSRYLVKRTGEKVFLECVQDMDHENMFWYRQDPGLGLRLIYFSYDVKMKEKGDIPEGYSVSREKKERFSLILESASTNQTSMYLCASTPARTNNEKLFFGSGTQLSVL.

The chain has TRBV2 and TRBJ1-2, with D possibly TRBD1 on 5 matching bases. Germline CDR1 is SNHLY and CDR2 is FYNNEI. The ends were cut back, 11 bases at V and 0 bases at J, with 16 bases in the middle. The length of the CDR3 is 14 residues. The DNA of the CDR3 is TGTGCCCGCCAAAGACAGACTACTAACTATGGCTACACCTTC. Translation gives CARQRQTTNYGYTF. Using reference TRBV2 and TRBJ1-2 for the parts outside the CDR3, the full variable domain is EPEVTQTPSHQVTQMGQEVILRCVPISNHLYFYWYRQILGQKVEFLVSFYNNEISEKSEIFDDQFSVERPDGSNFTLKIRSTKLEDSAMYFCARQRQTTNYGYTFGSGTRLTVV.

The table lists this clone with a few counts. The genes are TRBV2 and TRBJ1-5; 7 bases agree with TRBD1. CDR1 is SNHLY and CDR2 is FYNNEI in the germline V gene. V was clipped by 6 bases and J by 0 bases; unmatched bases: 5. This CDR3 comprises 15 residues. The CDR3, as DNA: TGTGCCAGCAGAGGGGGACAGATTAGCAATCAGCCCCAGCATTTT. It specifies CASRGGQISNQPQHF.

This chain joins TRBV29-1 and TRBJ1-2; TRBD1 agrees at 9 bases. The V segment lost 6 bases and the J segment 3 bases; nucleotides outside the gene matches: 2. This CDR3 has 12 amino acids. Germline values: CDR1 SQVTM, CDR2 ANQGSEA. The chain's CDR3 is CSVRTGDYGYTF. In DNA, the CDR3 is TGCAGCGTCAGGACAGGGGACTATGGCTACACCTTC.

V gene TRBV15 combines with J gene TRBJ2-3; TRBD2 matches at 10 bases. The CDR3 has 17 amino acids. In germline, CDR1 is LNHNV, CDR2 YYDKDF (reference sequence). V lost 2 bases to trimming and J lost 4 bases; unmatched junction nucleotides: 9. The CDR3 spells CATSRRITSGAPDTQYF. CDR3 coding DNA: TGTGCCACCAGCAGACGAATCACTAGCGGGGCCCCAGATACGCAGTATTTT.

V usage is TRBV4-3 and J usage is TRBJ1-6, with D tentatively TRBD1 (5 bases). CDR3 length equals 14 residues. Deletions cut 3 bases from V and 4 bases from J, with 7 bases between. The germline CDR1 and CDR2 sequences are LGHNA and YSLEER. The CDR3 reads CASSHGTYNSPLHF. In nucleotides, the CDR3 is TGCGCCAGCAGCCACGGGACTTATAATTCACCCCTCCACTTT.

The genes are TRBV12-3 or TRBV12-4 and TRBJ1-6; possibly TRBD1 for D (5 bases). This CDR3 contains 13 residues. Trimming pared 6 bases from V and 7 bases from J, leaving 10 bases between. CDR3 sequence: CASSRRGNSPLHF. Here the CDR3 DNA reads TGTGCCAGCAGCCGTCGGGGGAATTCACCCCTCCACTTT.

The J gene is TRBJ2-2, the V gene TRBV10-2, with TRBD1 matching over 8 bases. The CDR3 totals 14 residues. Germline V gene sequence: CDR1 WSHSY, CDR2 SAAADI. Trimming took 8 bases from V and 4 from J; bases not matched to a gene: 6. CDR3 sequence (DNA): TGCGCCAGCCGTTTTACAGGGGGCACCGGGGAGCTGTTTTTT. It yields the protein CASRFTGGTGELFF.

The CDR3 DNA follows: TGTGCCAGCAGTTACATCACAGGGAATTCACCCCTCCACTTT. Translation gives CASSYITGNSPLHF. The V call is TRBV6-5, the J call TRBJ1-6, with D possibly matching TRBD1 (6 bases). The CDR3 has 14 amino acids. V was trimmed by 2 bases and J by 7 bases, leaving 9 bases between them. Germline loops: CDR1 MNHEY, CDR2 SVGAGI.